Below, 21 T cell receptor beta chains from the same sample are listed, as sequenced in a study of CD8 T cells in Susac syndrome. It was with random hexamers that roughly 0.5 to 1 ug RNA was reverse transcribed. From the immunoSEQ multiplex PCR reads, TCRdb called clonotypes with MiXCR, one entry per CDR3 protein. The sample carries about 120,000 distinct CDR3 sequences, around 94% recorded once. The sequenced material came from CD4+ T cells from PBMCs. These receptors all stem from a human donor with multiple sclerosis.

The chain uses TRBV12-3 or TRBV12-4 and TRBJ2-7; D possibly corresponds to TRBD1 (6 bases). The CDR3 runs to 14 residues. The germline V and J ends were trimmed by 5 bases and 0 bases, with 11 bases remaining between them. CDR3 protein: CASSQGYGSYEQYF. The CDR3, as DNA: TGTGCCAGCAGTCAGGGGTACGGCTCCTACGAGCAGTACTTC.

This chain uses TRBV7-9 with TRBJ1-2; D is uncertain. The CDR3 contains 12 residues. Trimming stripped 1 base from V and 2 bases from J, with 2 bases between. Germline CDR1 and CDR2: SEHNR and FQNEAQ (reference sequence). The CDR3 protein is CASSLENYGYTF. The CDR3 nucleotides read TGTGCCAGCAGCTTAGAAAACTATGGCTACACCTTC.

The chain joins TRBV27 to TRBJ2-7, with D possibly TRBD1 on 6 matching bases. The CDR3 is 16 residues long. Per germline, CDR1 MNHEY and CDR2 SMNVEV (reference sequence). Trimming took 3 bases from V and 0 from J, leaving 15 bases between them. The CDR3 spells CASSFTGHMSSYEQYF. The CDR3 DNA reads TGTGCCAGCAGTTTTACGGGACACATGAGCTCCTACGAGCAGTACTTC.

The table lists this clonotype with a few counts. The chain combines TRBV7-2 with TRBJ1-5; 8 bases match TRBD1. The junction had 3 bases not matched to a gene; V was cut back by 5 bases and J by 6 bases. CDR3 length equals 13 residues. Germline CDR1 and CDR2: SGHTA and FQGNSA. CDR3 bases: TGTGCCAGCAGCCGTGACAGGGGTCAGCCCCAGCATTTT. Its protein is CASSRDRGQPQHF.

This chain uses TRBV6-6 with TRBJ1-5; D unresolved. This CDR3 is built from 15 residues. Trimming stripped 6 bases from V and 7 bases from J, with 19 bases between. Per germline, CDR1 MNHNY and CDR2 SVGAGI (reference sequence). The CDR3 spells CASSLRARAGQPQHF. The CDR3 DNA reads as TGTGCCAGCAGCCTCCGGGCGCGAGCCGGCCAGCCCCAGCATTTT.

This clonotype was observed a few times. The chain links TRBV5-8 to TRBJ2-7, with 9 positions matching TRBD1. The V gene end was trimmed by 0 bases and the J gene end by 5 bases; junction bases not matched to a gene: 6. Germline CDR1 and CDR2: SGHTS and YDEGEE. The CDR3 is 15 residues long. CDR3 nucleotides: TGTGCCAGCAGCTTGGTGGGACAGGGAGGCGACGAGCAGTACTTC. Its translation is CASSLVGQGGDEQYF.

The V call is TRBV29-1, the J call TRBJ2-1; 9 bases line up with TRBD2. The CDR3 spans 15 residues. Trimming removed 6 bases from V and 2 bases from J; junction bases left unmatched: 8. Per germline, CDR1 SQVTM and CDR2 ANQGSEA. CDR3 protein: CSVTVAGATYNEQFF. CDR3 nucleotides: TGCAGCGTGACGGTAGCGGGGGCTACCTACAATGAGCAGTTCTTC.

V and J are TRBV7-9 and TRBJ1-2, with a weak D call TRBD1 (5 bases). The germline gives CDR1 SEHNR, CDR2 FQNEAQ (reference sequence). V dropped 2 bases and J dropped 6 bases, with 13 bases sitting between them. The CDR3 has 14 amino acids. This CDR3 is CASSLRGGGDGYTF. The CDR3 DNA reads as TGTGCCAGCAGCTTAAGGGGAGGAGGAGATGGCTACACCTTC.

This chain connects TRBV12-3 or TRBV12-4 to TRBJ2-4, with TRBD1 as a possible D gene (5 bases). V lost 8 bases to trimming and J lost 3 bases, with 17 bases between them. The CDR3 sequence is 15 residues long. CDR3 nucleotide sequence: TGTGCCAGCTTGCGAGTAAGGGGTGGCAAAAACATTCAGTACTTC. Its translation is CASLRVRGGKNIQYF.

This chain connects TRBV27 to TRBJ1-5; 7 nucleotides line up with TRBD1. Trimming removed 5 bases from V and 6 bases from J; junction bases left unmatched: 4. CDR1 is MNHEY, CDR2 SMNVEV, per germline (reference sequence). The CDR3 has 13 residues. The CDR3 nucleotides read TGTGCCAGCAGTAGGACAGGACCTCAGCCCCAGCATTTT. As protein: CASSRTGPQPQHF.

The chain joins TRBV29-1 to TRBJ2-7, with D tentatively TRBD2 (5 bases). The CDR3 sequence is 12 residues long. Germline assignment: CDR1 SQVTM and CDR2 ANQGSEA. The V gene lost 4 bases and the J gene lost 4 bases, with 11 bases spanning the gap. The chain's CDR3 is CSVAEGSYEQYF. The CDR3 bases are TGCAGCGTTGCAGAGGGCTCGTACGAGCAGTACTTC.

The chain joins TRBV25-1 to TRBJ2-5; perhaps D is TRBD1 or TRBD2 (6 bases each). The CDR3 sequence is 14 residues long. V was pared by 3 bases and J by 7 bases, with 15 bases between. Germline V gene data show CDR1 as MGHDK and CDR2 as SYGVNS. The CDR3 spells CASSDAGGGGTQYF. The DNA of the CDR3 is TGTGCCAGCAGTGATGCCGGGGGCGGAGGGACCCAGTACTTC.

This chain joins TRBV11-2 and TRBJ1-3; D call uncertain. V gave up 4 bases and J gave up 3 bases, with 7 bases separating them. Looked up from germline, CDR1 is SGHAT and CDR2 is FQNNGV. The CDR3 is 13 amino acids. CDR3 residues: CASSSNHGNTIYF. DNA for the CDR3: TGTGCCAGCAGCTCTAACCATGGAAACACCATATATTTT.

The rearrangement links TRBV29-1 to TRBJ1-6; 9 bases are a match to TRBD1. Germline V lookup: CDR1 SQVTM, CDR2 ANQGSEA. The ends lost 7 bases at V and 7 bases at J; junction bases unmatched: 5. The CDR3 has 13 amino acids. The CDR3 protein is CSARDRENSPLHF. The CDR3 region has the DNA TGCAGCGCCCGGGACAGGGAAAATTCACCCCTCCACTTT.

This clonotype was detected only once. The chain carries TRBV20-1 and TRBJ2-3; possible D gene TRBD2, 6 bases. The CDR3 runs to 15 residues. V was trimmed by 5 bases and J by 0 bases, leaving 15 bases between them. The germline V gene has CDR1 DFQATT and CDR2 SNEGSKA (reference sequence). DNA of the CDR3: TGCAGTGCTCTTTCCCCAGCGGGTAGCACAGATACGCAGTATTTT. Translated: CSALSPAGSTDTQYF.

This clonotype was detected only a few times. The chain links TRBV29-1 to TRBJ2-7; D is perhaps TRBD2 (6 bases). Between the trimmed V and J ends, which lost 8 bases and 3 bases, there was a span of 20 bases. CDR1 and CDR2 (germline): SQVTM, ANQGSEA. This CDR3 has 14 amino acids. The CDR3 is CSLPMGLLNYEQYF. CDR3 nucleotide sequence: TGCAGCTTACCGATGGGACTGCTAAACTACGAGCAGTACTTC.

J is TRBJ2-1 and V is TRBV12-3 or TRBV12-4; 9 nucleotides agree with TRBD2. This CDR3 contains 15 residues. Trimming took 6 bases from V and 6 from J; bases not matched to a gene: 9. This CDR3 reads CASRLSGGPGNEQFF. Here the CDR3 DNA reads TGTGCCAGCAGGTTGAGCGGGGGGCCCGGCAATGAGCAGTTCTTC.

The V call is TRBV6-2 or TRBV6-3, the J call TRBJ1-2, with 8 nucleotides matching TRBD1. The CDR3 sequence is 16 residues long. The V segment lost 6 bases and the J segment 1 base; nucleotides outside the gene matches: 10. In germline, CDR1 is MNHEY, CDR2 SVGEGT. CDR3 sequence reads: CASSSGQGGLNYGYTF. The CDR3 DNA reads as TGTGCCAGCAGCTCCGGACAGGGCGGCCTTAACTATGGCTACACCTTC.

This chain joins TRBV12-3 or TRBV12-4 and TRBJ2-6; D gene uncertain. Trimming pared 3 bases from V and 11 bases from J, leaving 8 bases between. This CDR3 spans 12 amino acids. The CDR3 DNA reads TGTGCCAGCAGTTTTGGCGGCCACGTCCTGACTTTC. As protein: CASSFGGHVLTF.

The chain carries TRBV19 and TRBJ1-2; D uncertain. The ends were cut back, 6 bases at V and 2 bases at J, with 10 bases in the middle. The CDR3 sequence is 13 residues long. Germline CDR1 is LNHDA and CDR2 is SQIVND (reference sequence). Here the CDR3 DNA reads TGTGCCAGTAGCCCGGGCCGCAACTATGGCTACACCTTC. This encodes CASSPGRNYGYTF.

The chain combines TRBV2 with TRBJ2-3; D possibly corresponds to TRBD1 (6 bases). Trimming left V 7 bases short and J 0 bases short, with 11 bases between. CDR1 and CDR2 from the germline V gene are SNHLY and FYNNEI. The CDR3 covers 14 residues. The CDR3 loop reads CASTETGSTDTQYF. CDR3 in DNA: TGTGCCAGCACCGAGACAGGTAGCACAGATACGCAGTATTTT.